Each of the 25 T cell receptor beta chains below was sequenced from the same sample in a study of PD-1 blockade in classical Hodgkin lymphoma. Clones were sequenced by immunoSEQ multiplex PCR, and TCRdb holds only the in-frame ones, with some missing. This table has about 22,000 clones, 80% to 85% appearing once. In every patient, relapse followed autologous stem cell transplantation, while exposure to brentuximab vedotin differed. This specimen was peripheral blood mononuclear cells (PBMCs), taken before the second cycle of nivolumab. All receptors come from a human donor with classical Hodgkin lymphoma.

This chain joins TRBV30 and TRBJ1-2; D possibly corresponds to TRBD1 (5 bases). Trimming cost V 8 bases and J 4 bases, with 14 bases left between them. The CDR3 is made up of 12 amino acids. In germline, CDR1 is GTSNPN, CDR2 SVGIG (reference sequence). The CDR3 DNA reads TGTGCCGGGTCGTCAGGGTTCTATGGCTACACCTTC. Residues: CAGSSGFYGYTF.

The rearrangement links TRBV5-6 to TRBJ1-2; no clear D gene. V lost 4 bases and J 8 bases, leaving 21 bases between the germline ends. Per germline, CDR1 SGHDT and CDR2 YYEEEE. CDR3 length: 15 residues. CDR3 nucleotides: TGTGCCAGCAGCCCCAGGTTGGCAGCTTGGGAGGGCTACACCTTC. Its protein is CASSPRLAAWEGYTF.

The chain is built from TRBV29-1 and TRBJ2-1, with a tentative D call TRBD2 (7 bases). The CDR3 extends over 15 amino acids. Germline V gives CDR1 SQVTM, CDR2 ANQGSEA. Deletions cut 3 bases from V and 3 bases from J, with 15 bases between. DNA for the CDR3: TGCAGCGTTGACCTAAGGGGGGGAGTCTACAATGAGCAGTTCTTC. This sequence encodes CSVDLRGGVYNEQFF.

The chain couples TRBV7-6 to TRBJ2-3; 9 bases align to TRBD2. With V trimmed by 1 base and J by 3 bases, 8 bases remained unmatched. The CDR3 is made up of 17 amino acids. CDR1 SGHVS and CDR2 FNYEAQ come from the germline V gene. For the CDR3, the DNA is TGTGCCAGCAGCTTAGGGTCTGGCGGGGGGGTTACAGATACGCAGTATTTT. This gives the protein CASSLGSGGGVTDTQYF.

This chain links TRBV27 with TRBJ2-5, with 9 positions matching TRBD2. The CDR3 is 15 amino acids. Germline CDR1 is MNHEY and CDR2 is SMNVEV (reference sequence). V shed 3 bases and J 5 bases; nucleotides not matched to a gene: 7. The CDR3 DNA is TGTGCCAGCAGTTTCGGGACTAGCCTTGTGGAGACCCAGTACTTC. This sequence encodes CASSFGTSLVETQYF.

The chain combines TRBV7-6 with TRBJ1-4; TRBD1 matches 10 bases. The CDR3 has 15 amino acids. J was trimmed by 6 bases and V by 5 bases; bases with no gene match: 6. Germline CDR1 SGHVS, CDR2 FNYEAQ. The CDR3 region is CASSPTGTGDEKLFF. For the CDR3, the DNA is TGTGCCAGCAGCCCGACCGGGACAGGGGATGAAAAACTGTTTTTT.

V gene TRBV29-1 combines with J gene TRBJ2-5, with D unresolved. CDR3 length equals 14 residues. The V end lost 0 bases, the J end lost 4 bases, and 12 bases lay between the germline ends. Germline V lookup: CDR1 SQVTM, CDR2 ANQGSEA. CDR3 in DNA: TGCAGCGTTGAAGATCGAACCTACCCAGAGACCCAGTACTTC. Translating it yields CSVEDRTYPETQYF.

The chain recombines TRBV28 with TRBJ2-7, with TRBD1 identical over 10 bases. The germline gives CDR1 MDHEN, CDR2 SYDVKM. CDR3 length equals 14 residues. The V gene end was trimmed by 6 bases and the J gene end by 5 bases; junction bases not matched to a gene: 7. CDR3: CASSRRDRGHEQYF. The CDR3 DNA follows: TGTGCCAGCAGCCGCCGGGACAGGGGCCACGAGCAGTACTTC.

This clone appeared a few times. This chain joins TRBV19 and TRBJ2-3, with 14 bases identical to TRBD2. Germline CDR1 reads LNHDA; CDR2 reads SQIVND (reference sequence). The length of the CDR3 is 17 residues. Trimming at V came to 4 bases and at J to 2 bases, leaving 5 bases not matched to a gene. DNA for the CDR3: TGTGCCAGTAGTAGGGGACTAGCGGGGGCGAACACAGATACGCAGTATTTT. Translation gives CASSRGLAGANTDTQYF.

This clone was seen a few times. The chain couples TRBV10-3 to TRBJ1-1, with 8 bases matching TRBD1. V shed 4 bases, J shed 6 bases, and the junction held 10 bases outside the gene matches. Germline-derived CDR1 and CDR2 are ENHRY and SYGVKD. The CDR3 runs 15 residues. CDR3 in DNA: TGTGCCATCAGTGGGGAACCTTGGGGACAGGCTGAAGCTTTCTTT. This sequence encodes CAISGEPWGQAEAFF.

The chain employs TRBV7-9 and TRBJ1-2, with D uncertain. The CDR3 contains 11 residues. V was cut by 11 bases and J by 1 base, with 8 bases left in between. Germline CDR1 is SEHNR and CDR2 is FQNEAQ (reference sequence). The CDR3: CAGSSNYGYTF. The DNA for the CDR3 is TGTGCCGGTTCGAGTAACTATGGCTACACCTTC.

This sequence joins TRBV18 and TRBJ2-1; 10 positions agree with TRBD2. V lost 2 bases, J lost 9 bases, and 1 base stayed unmatched. The CDR3 is made up of 13 amino acids. The V gene's germline CDR1 is KGHSH and CDR2 LQKENI. CDR3: CASSPKRGGEQFF. Written as DNA, the CDR3 is TGTGCCAGCTCACCAAAGCGGGGGGGTGAGCAGTTCTTC.

This clone was recorded a few times. The V call is TRBV11-2, the J call TRBJ2-5; 9 positions agree with TRBD2. The V segment lost 5 bases and the J segment 2 bases; nucleotides outside the gene matches: 6. The CDR3 totals 15 residues. Germline CDR1 SGHAT, CDR2 FQNNGV. The CDR3 DNA reads TGTGCCAGCAGCCCGGGACTAGCAGAGCAAGAGACCCAGTACTTC. Translated, it gives CASSPGLAEQETQYF.

The rearrangement links TRBV2 to TRBJ2-1; TRBD1 matches 10 bases. Germline-derived CDR1 and CDR2 are SNHLY and FYNNEI. The CDR3 is 16 amino acids. V shed 3 bases and J 8 bases; nucleotides not matched to a gene: 10. The chain's CDR3 is CASSEDPGQGIDEQFF. As DNA, the CDR3 is TGTGCCAGCAGTGAGGACCCGGGACAGGGGATAGATGAGCAGTTCTTC. Based on the CDR3 plus reference TRBV2 and TRBJ2-1, the full variable domain is EPEVTQTPSHQVTQMGQEVILRCVPISNHLYFYWYRQILGQKVEFLVSFYNNEISEKSEIFDDQFSVERPDGSNFTLKIRSTKLEDSAMYFCASSEDPGQGIDEQFFGPGTRLTVL.

V is TRBV7-2 and J is TRBJ1-1; the match to TRBD1 covers 7 bases. Germline V gives CDR1 SGHTA, CDR2 FQGNSA. The J segment lost 11 bases and the V segment lost 8 bases, leaving 14 bases of the junction unmatched. This CDR3 is 13 amino acids long. The CDR3, as DNA: TGTGCCAGCTTAGGGACAGACATTACTTGGGCTTTCTTT. Its translation: CASLGTDITWAFF.

This chain's CDR3 is CAWSVSGVGYTF. DNA of the CDR3: TGTGCCTGGAGTGTCTCAGGAGTGGGCTACACCTTC. The chain combines TRBV30 with TRBJ1-2; D not resolved. There are 12 residues in the CDR3. The germline V gene has CDR1 GTSNPN and CDR2 SVGIG (reference sequence). V was cut by 0 bases and J by 8 bases, with 10 bases left in between.

J is TRBJ2-7 and V is TRBV5-1; 12 positions agree with TRBD2. The CDR3 runs 14 residues. Unmatched junction bases numbered 5, after V lost 4 bases and J lost 6 bases. The germline CDR1 and CDR2 sequences are SGHRS and YFSETQ. CDR3 nucleotide sequence: TGCGCCAGCAGCCCGACTAGCGGGAGAGGCGAGCAGTACTTC. Its protein product is CASSPTSGRGEQYF.

The rearrangement uses TRBV28 and TRBJ1-5, with D unresolved. CDR1 is MDHEN, CDR2 SYDVKM, per germline. CDR3 length: 12 amino acids. Trimming pared 7 bases from V and 5 bases from J, leaving 9 bases between. This CDR3 is CASKRYDQPQHF. DNA of the CDR3: TGTGCCAGCAAGCGCTACGATCAGCCCCAGCATTTT.

The chain is built from TRBV28 and TRBJ2-7, with 7 bases fitting TRBD1. Trimming at V came to 6 bases and at J to 5 bases, leaving 13 bases not matched to a gene. Germline CDR1 MDHEN, CDR2 SYDVKM. This CDR3 region has 15 residues. The CDR3: CASSMGEGARNEQYF. As DNA, the CDR3 is TGTGCCAGCAGCATGGGCGAGGGGGCTCGGAACGAGCAGTACTTC.

This clone was recorded once. The rearrangement uses TRBV30 and TRBJ2-5, with TRBD2 matching 9 bases. In germline, CDR1 is GTSNPN, CDR2 SVGIG (reference sequence). The junction had 17 bases not matched to a gene; V was cut back by 0 bases and J by 9 bases. This CDR3 has 17 amino acids. Written as DNA, the CDR3 is TGTGCCTGGAGTGTATCGGTGCGGGCGGGGGGGTTTGCGGCCCAGTACTTC. Protein sequence: CAWSVSVRAGGFAAQYF.

In nucleotides, the CDR3 is TGTGCCACTCTCAAAGCAGTGAACACTGAAGCTTTCTTT. Translating it yields CATLKAVNTEAFF. This rearrangement joins TRBV10-3 to TRBJ1-1; the D is unclear. The V and J ends lost 10 bases and 0 bases respectively, with 12 bases between them. CDR3 length: 13 amino acids. From germline, CDR1 is ENHRY and CDR2 SYGVKD.

This clone has only one observation. The CDR3 DNA reads TGTGCCAGAAGCTTAAGCAGGGAGGAGACCCAGTACTTC. Its translation: CARSLSREETQYF. This chain links TRBV5-3 with TRBJ2-5, with D perhaps assigned TRBD1 or TRBD2 (5 bases each). TRBV5-3 is given ORF status, its function remaining uncertain. V was clipped by 2 bases and J by 5 bases, with 10 bases between them. This CDR3 contains 13 residues.

J is TRBJ1-3 and V is TRBV6-1, with D tentatively TRBD1 (6 bases). V was shortened by 1 base and J by 3 bases, with 13 bases between the two germline ends. The V gene's germline CDR1 is MNHNS and CDR2 SASEGT. The CDR3 totals 16 residues. The CDR3 DNA reads TGTGCCAGCAGTGAAGGGGGGGGGCAGATTGGAAACACCATATATTTT. This translates into CASSEGGGQIGNTIYF.

This clone has just a few counts. This specimen includes other DNA sequences encoding the same CDR3. V and J are TRBV25-1 and TRBJ2-1; D is ambiguous. CDR1 and CDR2 from the germline V gene are MGHDK and SYGVNS. V was pared by 3 bases and J by 10 bases, with 10 bases between. The CDR3 loop spans 12 amino acids. CDR3 residues: CASSEGKGEQFF. CDR3 DNA: TGTGCCAGCAGTGAGGGAAAGGGCGAGCAGTTCTTC.

The chain recombines TRBV7-8 with TRBJ2-7; the D is unclear. V was shortened by 3 bases and J by 0 bases, with 3 bases between the two germline ends. From germline, CDR1 is SGHVS and CDR2 FQNEAQ. CDR3 length: 12 residues. The chain's CDR3 is CASSFVSYEQYF. CDR3 coding DNA: TGTGCCAGCAGCTTCGTCTCCTACGAGCAGTACTTC. The complete variable domain, with remaining parts taken from reference TRBV7-8 and TRBJ2-7, reads GAGVSQSPRYKVAKRGQDVALRCDPISGHVSLFWYQQALGQGPEFLTYFQNEAQLDKSGLPSDRFFAERPEGSVSTLKIQRTQQEDSAVYLCASSFVSYEQYFGPGTRLTVT.